This is a list of T cell receptor beta chains from one sample in a study of shared clonotypes between healthy human individuals. Sequenced by immunoSEQ multiplex PCR; TCRdb stores in-frame clones only, minus some. The sample contains fewer than 1.6 million clones, roughly 98.5% of which appear only once. Sequenced sample: naive CD4+ T cells sorted from blood. The receptors were gathered from a man aged 25 to 45 in good health. CDR3s include the opening cysteine and the closing phenylalanine or tryptophan. The D gene is left open where the match is weak.

j_call: TRBJ2-3; d_call: -; v_call: TRBV19; cdr3_nt: TGTGCCAGTAGGGAGCAGCGACTCAGCACAGATACGCAGTATTTT; cdr3_aa: CASREQRLSTDTQYF
j_call: TRBJ2-3; d_call: TRBD2; v_call: TRBV28; cdr3_nt: TGTGCCAGCGGGACTAGCGGACAAAGCACAGATACGCAGTATTTT; cdr3_aa: CASGTSGQSTDTQYF
j_call: TRBJ2-5; d_call: -; v_call: TRBV5-6; cdr3_nt: TGTGCCAGCAGCGGGGACTACCAAGAGACCCAGTACTTC; cdr3_aa: CASSGDYQETQYF
j_call: TRBJ1-4; d_call: TRBD1; v_call: TRBV29-1; cdr3_nt: TGCAGCGTGGGAATCACAGGGGGATTTAATGAAAAACTGTTTTTT; cdr3_aa: CSVGITGGFNEKLFF
j_call: TRBJ1-3; d_call: -; v_call: TRBV5-6; cdr3_nt: TGTGCCAGCAGCCCGGGACATTCGGGAAACACCATATATTTT; cdr3_aa: CASSPGHSGNTIYF
j_call: TRBJ2-2; d_call: -; v_call: TRBV5-1; cdr3_nt: TGCGCCAGCAGATTTAACAGCGCGAACACCGGGGAGCTGTTTTTT; cdr3_aa: CASRFNSANTGELFF
j_call: TRBJ2-7; d_call: TRBD1; v_call: TRBV18; cdr3_nt: TGTGCCAGCTCACCATACGCTCAACTCGGGACAGGGGACTACGAGCAGTACTTC; cdr3_aa: CASSPYAQLGTGDYEQYF
j_call: TRBJ1-5; d_call: -; v_call: TRBV5-1; cdr3_nt: TGCGCCAGCAGCTTGGAGGGCCATCAGCCCCAGCATTTT; cdr3_aa: CASSLEGHQPQHF
j_call: TRBJ2-7; d_call: -; v_call: TRBV27; cdr3_nt: TGTGCCAGCAGTTCCGACGTCTACGAGCAGTACTTC; cdr3_aa: CASSSDVYEQYF
j_call: TRBJ2-7; d_call: TRBD1; v_call: TRBV7-3; cdr3_nt: TGTGCCAGCAGCTTAGGACAGGGAGACGAGCAGTACTTC; cdr3_aa: CASSLGQGDEQYF
j_call: TRBJ2-2; d_call: -; v_call: TRBV7-3; cdr3_nt: TGTGCCAGCAGCTTAAATGGGGAGCTGTTTTTT; cdr3_aa: CASSLNGELFF
j_call: TRBJ2-1; d_call: TRBD2; v_call: TRBV7-9; cdr3_nt: TGTGCCAGCAGCTCTCGAGCGGGACTAGCCTCGAATGAGCAGTTCTTC; cdr3_aa: CASSSRAGLASNEQFF
j_call: TRBJ2-1; d_call: -; v_call: TRBV19; cdr3_nt: TGTGCCAGTAGTAAACTCCCTCGGGGGTATGAGCAGTTCTTC; cdr3_aa: CASSKLPRGYEQFF
j_call: TRBJ2-1; d_call: TRBD2; v_call: TRBV30; cdr3_nt: TGTGCCTGGAGTGTAGAGACTAGCGGGAACAATGAGCAGTTCTTC; cdr3_aa: CAWSVETSGNNEQFF